A selection of T cell receptor beta chains follows, all from one sample in a study of T cell responses to AZD1222 COVID-19 vaccine. Repertoires were generated with immunoSEQ multiplex PCR, while TCRdb's copy carries only in-frame clones and drops some. The sample lists 80,000 to 90,000 clones, around 89% occurring once. The source material was peripheral blood, sampled on day 0 of MenACWY control vaccination. The receptors shown here come from an adult in good health. Each CDR3 is given without its conserved first and last residue. The order of the fields is CDR3 protein, V gene, J gene.

CDR3: ASSDIGRDPFYGYT; V: TRBV6-4; J: TRBJ1-2
CDR3: ASSLAQGGTEAF; V: TRBV7-9; J: TRBJ1-1
CDR3: ASSGGQGSNSPLH; V: TRBV19; J: TRBJ1-6
CDR3: SVGTGYGYT; V: TRBV29-1; J: TRBJ1-2
CDR3: ASSLSRGAGGYT; V: TRBV27; J: TRBJ1-2
CDR3: ASSLAGLSNQPQH; V: TRBV7-2; J: TRBJ1-5
CDR3: ASNIAGAEYEQY; V: TRBV27; J: TRBJ2-7
CDR3: SASIGRERNEQY; V: TRBV20-1; J: TRBJ2-7
CDR3: ASSESNGTPGDEQY; V: TRBV9; J: TRBJ2-7
CDR3: ATSRDLTAEAF; V: TRBV15; J: TRBJ1-1
CDR3: ASSSGGANEKLF; V: TRBV6-2/TRBV6-3; J: TRBJ1-4
CDR3: ASSFSVQTEAF; V: TRBV12-3/TRBV12-4; J: TRBJ1-1
CDR3: ASSSQGLAGAWDTQY; V: TRBV27; J: TRBJ2-3
CDR3: ASTTGDRPQH; V: TRBV6-5; J: TRBJ1-5
CDR3: ASSLVQGSSYEQY; V: TRBV28; J: TRBJ2-7
CDR3: ASSMVINEQF; V: TRBV19; J: TRBJ2-1